This T cell receptor (beta chain) was identified in a study of CD8 T cells in ankylosing spondylitis. TCRdb analysed the 5' RACE reads with MiXCR anew, one entry per CDR3 protein. The table records 200,000 to 300,000 distinct CDR3 sequences, 8% to 9% of them present only once. To note about this clonotype: This may arise from a read error, as a much more abundant clone is one base away.

Sequencing was done on a sample of blood, either unsorted or a sorted T cell fraction (not recorded which). This sequence originates from a female donor with ankylosing spondylitis or in good health (not recorded which).

The DNA of the CDR3 is TGCAGCGTGAGATCCAGCACTGAAGCTTTCTTT. It specifies CSVRSSTEAFF. The chain employs TRBV29-1 and TRBJ1-1; no clear D gene. The V end lost 6 bases, the J end lost 4 bases, and 9 bases lay between the germline ends. Germline V CDR1 and CDR2: SQVTM, ANQGSEA. This CDR3 has 11 amino acids.